Below, one TCR beta chain is given with its context. Its antigen is undetermined. The data belong to a study of human T cells and chemical hapten exposure. Study background: Patches with 0.01% DPC went on the upper back, and the tests were read at 6 days. Study results and limitations: Patch test score showed a positive correlation with PT1 expanded TCR counts.

TCRdb called the RACE reads again in MiXCR, with one record for every CDR3 protein. Found here are approximately 370,000 distinct CDR3 sequences, over 5% of them singletons; the top ten hold more than 8%. Time point of the sample: pre-sensitization, week 0. Treatment denoted: therapeutic diphenylcyclopropenone sensitization with weekly scalp DPC. The CDR3 is made up of 15 amino acids. The V gene's germline CDR1 is SGHVS and CDR2 FQNEAQ. With 3 bases removed from V and 1 base from J, the gap between germline ends came to 12 bases. The source of this sequence is a woman under 30 with alopecia areata. Some clones in this sample may be carry-over from other donors' samples. Here the sequenced sample was whole blood, taken in connection with sensitization to the hapten diphenylcyclopropenone (DPC). The chain uses TRBV7-8 and TRBJ1-1; D might be TRBD1 (6 bases). The CDR3 loop reads CASSFYRAKNTEAFF. CDR3 bases: TGTGCCAGCAGCTTCTACAGGGCGAAGAACACTGAAGCTTTCTTT.